This paragraph reports one T cell receptor (beta chain). Its specificity is unknown. This CDR3 spans 14 amino acids. The V gene lost 6 bases and the J gene lost 4 bases, with 15 bases spanning the gap. Germline CDR1 and CDR2: LNHDA and SQIVND (reference sequence). The PCR used 60 Vbeta and 13 Jbeta primers. This table comes from immunoSEQ multiplex PCR, and its TCRdb copy is limited to in-frame clones, with some not included. The top ten hold about 3.8% of the sample, which has around 120,000 clones, about 59% seen once. This specimen belongs to a study of cytomegalovirus exposure and HLA in healthy donors. General observations from the study: In a later analysis, TCR beta V- and J-gene trimming showed a link to a missense DCLRE1C variant. In a later analysis, across HLA loci, associated TCR counts were highest for DRB1, lowest for HLA-C. Later work associated fewer than 20,000 TCR beta sequences with HLA alleles at 0.05 false discovery rate.

This clonotype was sampled from a young man in good health and CMV-seropositive. The V gene is TRBV19, the J gene TRBJ1-2; possibly TRBD1 for D (6 bases). Sequencing was carried out using PBMCs. In DNA, the CDR3 is TGTGCCAGTAGGTTTAACAGGGATTTCTATGGCTACACCTTC. Residues: CASRFNRDFYGYTF.